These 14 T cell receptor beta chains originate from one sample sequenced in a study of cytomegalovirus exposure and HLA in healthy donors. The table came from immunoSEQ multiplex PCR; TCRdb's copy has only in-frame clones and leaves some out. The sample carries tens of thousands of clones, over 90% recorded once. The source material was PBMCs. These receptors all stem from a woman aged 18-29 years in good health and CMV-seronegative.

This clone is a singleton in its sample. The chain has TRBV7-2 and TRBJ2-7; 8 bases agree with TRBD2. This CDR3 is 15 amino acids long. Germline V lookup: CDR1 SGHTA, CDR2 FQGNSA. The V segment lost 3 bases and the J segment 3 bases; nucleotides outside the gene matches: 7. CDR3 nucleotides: TGTGCCAGCAGCTTGGGGTTTCGGGGGGGCTACGAGCAGTACTTC. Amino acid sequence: CASSLGFRGGYEQYF. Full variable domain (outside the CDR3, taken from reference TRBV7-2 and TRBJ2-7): GAGVSQSPSNKVTEKGKDVELRCDPISGHTALYWYRQSLGQGLEFLIYFQGNSAPDKSGLPSDRFSAERTGGSVSTLTIQRTQQEDSAVYLCASSLGFRGGYEQYFGPGTRLTVT.

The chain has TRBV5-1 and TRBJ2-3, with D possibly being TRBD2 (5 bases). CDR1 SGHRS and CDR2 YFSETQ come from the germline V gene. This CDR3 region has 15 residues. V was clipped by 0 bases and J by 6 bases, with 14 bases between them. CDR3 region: CASSLVAGSPDTQYF. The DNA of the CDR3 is TGCGCCAGCAGCTTGGTGGCGGGTTCACCGGATACGCAGTATTTT. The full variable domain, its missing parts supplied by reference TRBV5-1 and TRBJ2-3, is KAGVTQTPRYLIKTRGQQVTLSCSPISGHRSVSWYQQTPGQGLQFLFEYFSETQRNKGNFPGRFSGRQFSNSRSEMNVSTLELGDSALYLCASSLVAGSPDTQYFGPGTRLTVL.

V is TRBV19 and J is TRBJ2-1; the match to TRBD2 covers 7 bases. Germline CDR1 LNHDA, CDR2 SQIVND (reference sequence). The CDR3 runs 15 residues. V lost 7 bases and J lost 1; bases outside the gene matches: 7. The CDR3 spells CASMRESRSYNEQFF. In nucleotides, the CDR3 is TGTGCCAGTATGCGGGAGTCCCGATCCTACAATGAGCAGTTCTTC.

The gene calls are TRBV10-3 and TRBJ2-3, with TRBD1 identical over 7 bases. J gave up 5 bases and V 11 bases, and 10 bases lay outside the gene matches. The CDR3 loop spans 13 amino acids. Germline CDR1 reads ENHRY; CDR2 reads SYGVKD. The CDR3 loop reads CAVAEGGGDTQYF. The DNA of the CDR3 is TGTGCCGTCGCCGAAGGGGGCGGAGATACGCAGTATTTT.

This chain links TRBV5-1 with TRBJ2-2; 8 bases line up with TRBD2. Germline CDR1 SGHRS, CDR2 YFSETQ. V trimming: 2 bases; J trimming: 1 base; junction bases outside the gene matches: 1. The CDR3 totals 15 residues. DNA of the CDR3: TGCGCCAGCAGCTTTCGGGAGGGGAACACCGGGGAGCTGTTTTTT. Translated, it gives CASSFREGNTGELFF.

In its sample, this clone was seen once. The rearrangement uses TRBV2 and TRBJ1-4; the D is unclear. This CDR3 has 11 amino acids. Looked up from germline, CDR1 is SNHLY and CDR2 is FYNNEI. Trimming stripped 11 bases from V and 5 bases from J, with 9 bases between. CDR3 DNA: TGTGCCGGAGGAGTCAATGAAAAACTGTTTTTT. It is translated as CAGGVNEKLFF. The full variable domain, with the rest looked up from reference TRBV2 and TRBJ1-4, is EPEVTQTPSHQVTQMGQEVILRCVPISNHLYFYWYRQILGQKVEFLVSFYNNEISEKSEIFDDQFSVERPDGSNFTLKIRSTKLEDSAMYFCAGGVNEKLFFGSGTQLSVL.

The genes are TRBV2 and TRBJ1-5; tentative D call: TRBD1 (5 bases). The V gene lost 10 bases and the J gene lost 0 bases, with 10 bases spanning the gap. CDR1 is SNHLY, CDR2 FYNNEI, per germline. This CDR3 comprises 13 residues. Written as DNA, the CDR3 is TGTGCCACCGCAGGGTTTAGCAATCAGCCCCAGCATTTT. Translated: CATAGFSNQPQHF.

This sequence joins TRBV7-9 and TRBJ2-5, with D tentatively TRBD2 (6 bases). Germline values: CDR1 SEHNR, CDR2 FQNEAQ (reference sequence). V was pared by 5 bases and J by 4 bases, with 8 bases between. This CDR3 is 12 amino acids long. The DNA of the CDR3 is TGTGCCAGCAGCGGGGGGATAGAGACCCAGTACTTC. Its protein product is CASSGGIETQYF.

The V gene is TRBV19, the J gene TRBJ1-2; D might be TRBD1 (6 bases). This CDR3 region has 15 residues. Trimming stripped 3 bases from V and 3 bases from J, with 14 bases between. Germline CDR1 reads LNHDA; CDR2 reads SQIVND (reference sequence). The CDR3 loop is CASSIDGTRDYGYTF. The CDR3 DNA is TGTGCCAGTAGTATTGACGGGACAAGGGACTATGGCTACACCTTC.

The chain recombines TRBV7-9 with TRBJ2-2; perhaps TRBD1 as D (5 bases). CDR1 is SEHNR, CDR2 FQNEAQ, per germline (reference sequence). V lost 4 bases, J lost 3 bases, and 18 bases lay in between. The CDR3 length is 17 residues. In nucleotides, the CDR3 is TGTGCCAGCAGCTCTAAATTATTAGGGGATCACACCGGGGAGCTGTTTTTT. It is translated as CASSSKLLGDHTGELFF.

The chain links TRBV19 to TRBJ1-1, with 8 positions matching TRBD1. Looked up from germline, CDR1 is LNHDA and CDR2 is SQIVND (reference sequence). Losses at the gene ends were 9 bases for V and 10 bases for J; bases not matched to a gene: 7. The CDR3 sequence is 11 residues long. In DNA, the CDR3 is TGTGCCAGCACCGGGACAGGTTCAGCTTTCTTT. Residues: CASTGTGSAFF. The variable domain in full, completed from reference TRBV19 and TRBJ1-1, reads DGGITQSPKYLFRKEGQNVTLSCEQNLNHDAMYWYRQDPGQGLRLIYYSQIVNDFQKGDIAEGYSVSREKKESFPLTVTSAQKNPTAFYLCASTGTGSAFFGQGTRLTVV.

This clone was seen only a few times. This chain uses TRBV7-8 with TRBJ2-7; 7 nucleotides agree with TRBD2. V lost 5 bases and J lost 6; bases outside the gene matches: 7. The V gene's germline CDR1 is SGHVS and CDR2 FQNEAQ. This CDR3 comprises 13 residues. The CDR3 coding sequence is TGTGCCAGCAGCCGCGGGAGCTCCGCCGAGCAGTACGTC. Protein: CASSRGSSAEQYV.

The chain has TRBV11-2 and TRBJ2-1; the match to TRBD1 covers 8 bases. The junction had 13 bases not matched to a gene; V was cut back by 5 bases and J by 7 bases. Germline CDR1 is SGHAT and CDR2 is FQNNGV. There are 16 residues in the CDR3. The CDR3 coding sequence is TGTGCCAGCAGCCCCCGCCCAGGGGGCTTAGAGAATGAGCAGTTCTTC. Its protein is CASSPRPGGLENEQFF.

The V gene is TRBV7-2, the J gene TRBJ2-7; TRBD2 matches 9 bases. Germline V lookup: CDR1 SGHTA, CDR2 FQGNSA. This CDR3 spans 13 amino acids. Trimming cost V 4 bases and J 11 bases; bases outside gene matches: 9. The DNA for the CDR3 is TGTGCCAGCAGCTCAGGGACTAGCCGTTGGGAGTACGTC. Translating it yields CASSSGTSRWEYV.